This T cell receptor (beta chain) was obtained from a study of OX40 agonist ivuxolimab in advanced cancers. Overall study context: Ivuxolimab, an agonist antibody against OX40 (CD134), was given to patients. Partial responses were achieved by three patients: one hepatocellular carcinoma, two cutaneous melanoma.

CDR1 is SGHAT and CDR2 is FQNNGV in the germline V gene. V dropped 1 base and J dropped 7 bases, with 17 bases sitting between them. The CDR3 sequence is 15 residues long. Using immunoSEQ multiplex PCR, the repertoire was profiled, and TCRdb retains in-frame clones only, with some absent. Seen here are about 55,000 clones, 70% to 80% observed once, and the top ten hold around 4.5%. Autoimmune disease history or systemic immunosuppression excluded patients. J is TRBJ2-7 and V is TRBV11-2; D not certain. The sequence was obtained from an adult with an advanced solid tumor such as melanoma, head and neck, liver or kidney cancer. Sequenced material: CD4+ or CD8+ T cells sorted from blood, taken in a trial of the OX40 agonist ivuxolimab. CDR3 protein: CASSLGAAPGWEQYF. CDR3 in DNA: TGTGCCAGCAGCTTAGGTGCGGCTCCCGGTTGGGAGCAGTACTTC.